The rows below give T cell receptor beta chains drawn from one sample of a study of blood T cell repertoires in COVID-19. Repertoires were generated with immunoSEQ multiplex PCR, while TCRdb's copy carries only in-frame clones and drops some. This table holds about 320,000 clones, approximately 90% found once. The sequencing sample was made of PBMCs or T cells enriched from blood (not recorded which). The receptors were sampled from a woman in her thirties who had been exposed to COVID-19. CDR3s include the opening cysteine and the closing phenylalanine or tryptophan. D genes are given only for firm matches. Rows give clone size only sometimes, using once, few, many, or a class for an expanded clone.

cdr3_aa: CASSASNRDRDNEQFF; cdr3_nt: TGTGCCAGCAGCGCCTCCAACCGGGACAGGGACAATGAGCAGTTCTTC; j_call: TRBJ2-1; v_call: TRBV9; d_call: TRBD1; clone_size: -
cdr3_aa: CASSAGQGTGANVLTF; cdr3_nt: TGTGCCAGCAGCGCCGGACAGGGCACTGGGGCCAACGTCCTGACTTTC; j_call: TRBJ2-6; v_call: TRBV2; d_call: TRBD1; clone_size: -
cdr3_aa: CASSARQNSYEQYF; cdr3_nt: TGTGCCAGCAGCGCGCGACAGAATTCCTACGAGCAGTACTTC; j_call: TRBJ2-7; v_call: TRBV9; d_call: -; clone_size: -
cdr3_aa: CASSQLAGTKETQYF; cdr3_nt: TGCGCCAGCAGCCAACTAGCGGGGACGAAAGAGACCCAGTACTTC; j_call: TRBJ2-5; v_call: TRBV4-1; d_call: TRBD2; clone_size: -
cdr3_aa: CASSVAGGRGADTQYF; cdr3_nt: TGTGCCAGCAGCGTAGCGGGGGGCAGGGGCGCAGATACGCAGTATTTT; j_call: TRBJ2-3; v_call: TRBV9; d_call: -; clone_size: -
cdr3_aa: CASSYDRGNTIYF; cdr3_nt: TGTGCCAGCAGTTACGACAGGGGAAACACCATATATTTT; j_call: TRBJ1-3; v_call: TRBV6-5; d_call: -; clone_size: -
cdr3_aa: CASSPRLAGEQFF; cdr3_nt: TGTGCCAGCAGCCCCCGACTAGCAGGTGAGCAGTTCTTC; j_call: TRBJ2-1; v_call: TRBV3-1/TRBV3-2; d_call: TRBD2; clone_size: few
cdr3_aa: CASSPGQGYFYEQYF; cdr3_nt: TGTGCCAGTAGTCCGGGACAGGGATACTTCTACGAGCAGTACTTC; j_call: TRBJ2-7; v_call: TRBV19; d_call: TRBD1; clone_size: once
cdr3_aa: CASSHLGGTGKNEQYF; cdr3_nt: TGTGCCAGCAGCCACCTGGGCGGGACAGGGAAAAACGAGCAGTACTTC; j_call: TRBJ2-7; v_call: TRBV3-1/TRBV3-2; d_call: TRBD1; clone_size: -
cdr3_aa: CASSSLDSLPLHF; cdr3_nt: TGTGCCAGCAGTTCCTTGGACAGCCTTCCCCTCCACTTT; j_call: TRBJ1-6; v_call: TRBV6-5; d_call: -; clone_size: -
cdr3_aa: CASSLSSTGTSGNTIYF; cdr3_nt: TGTGCCAGCAGCCTTTCCTCGACAGGAACCTCTGGAAACACCATATATTTT; j_call: TRBJ1-3; v_call: TRBV3-1/TRBV3-2; d_call: -; clone_size: -
cdr3_aa: CASSLTDLNTEAFF; cdr3_nt: TGTGCCAGCAGCTTAACAGATCTGAACACTGAAGCTTTCTTT; j_call: TRBJ1-1; v_call: TRBV11-1; d_call: -; clone_size: -
cdr3_aa: CASSSMQGFPLHF; cdr3_nt: TGTGCCAGCAGTTCCATGCAGGGGTTTCCCCTCCACTTT; j_call: TRBJ1-6; v_call: TRBV12-3/TRBV12-4; d_call: -; clone_size: -
cdr3_aa: CASSQGALFRHTEAFF; cdr3_nt: TGTGCCAGTAGTCAGGGGGCGTTATTCAGACACACTGAAGCTTTCTTT; j_call: TRBJ1-1; v_call: TRBV19; d_call: TRBD1; clone_size: -
cdr3_aa: CASRDAAGSNSPLHF; cdr3_nt: TGTGCCAGCAGGGACGCAGCGGGGAGTAATTCACCCCTCCACTTT; j_call: TRBJ1-6; v_call: TRBV2; d_call: -; clone_size: -
cdr3_aa: CASSTRLAGVTGELFF; cdr3_nt: TGCGCCAGCAGCACTAGACTAGCGGGGGTTACCGGGGAGCTGTTTTTT; j_call: TRBJ2-2; v_call: TRBV5-1; d_call: TRBD2; clone_size: -
cdr3_aa: CASRKSGTGAILNEKLFF; cdr3_nt: TGTGCCAGCAGAAAATCGGGGACAGGGGCGATTCTTAATGAAAAACTGTTTTTT; j_call: TRBJ1-4; v_call: TRBV25-1; d_call: TRBD1; clone_size: -
cdr3_aa: CASSEPGTGVGYTF; cdr3_nt: TGTGCCAGCAGTGAACCCGGGACAGGGGTCGGCTACACCTTC; j_call: TRBJ1-2; v_call: TRBV2; d_call: TRBD1; clone_size: -
cdr3_aa: CASSSRQGRSPLHF; cdr3_nt: TGTGCCAGCAGCTCAAGACAGGGGAGATCACCCCTCCACTTT; j_call: TRBJ1-6; v_call: TRBV5-5; d_call: TRBD1; clone_size: -
cdr3_aa: CAIRERGVNGDTEAFF; cdr3_nt: TGTGCCATCAGGGAGCGGGGGGTAAATGGGGACACTGAAGCTTTCTTT; j_call: TRBJ1-1; v_call: TRBV10-3; d_call: -; clone_size: -
cdr3_aa: CASSLGPSYNEQFF; cdr3_nt: TGTGCCAGCAGCTTGGGGCCCTCCTACAATGAGCAGTTCTTC; j_call: TRBJ2-1; v_call: TRBV5-8; d_call: -; clone_size: -
cdr3_aa: CATQRIGEYGYTF; cdr3_nt: TGTGCCACCCAGAGGATAGGGGAATATGGCTACACCTTC; j_call: TRBJ1-2; v_call: TRBV24-1; d_call: -; clone_size: -
cdr3_aa: CASSFTLASYEQYF; cdr3_nt: TGTGCCAGCAGTTTCACACTAGCCTCCTACGAGCAGTACTTC; j_call: TRBJ2-7; v_call: TRBV6-2/TRBV6-3; d_call: -; clone_size: -
cdr3_aa: CASSPGTDGNTIYF; cdr3_nt: TGCGCCAGCAGCCCTGGGACAGATGGAAACACCATATATTTT; j_call: TRBJ1-3; v_call: TRBV5-1; d_call: TRBD1; clone_size: -
cdr3_aa: CASSLESGGGYTF; cdr3_nt: TGTGCCAGCAGCTTGGAGTCAGGGGGTGGCTACACCTTC; j_call: TRBJ1-2; v_call: TRBV5-4; d_call: TRBD1; clone_size: -
cdr3_aa: CASRGQGLLYSNQPQHF; cdr3_nt: TGTGCCAGTAGGGGACAGGGGCTCCTATATAGCAATCAGCCCCAGCATTTT; j_call: TRBJ1-5; v_call: TRBV19; d_call: TRBD1; clone_size: -
cdr3_aa: CASSSLLAGETQYF; cdr3_nt: TGTGCCAGTAGTAGCCTACTAGCGGGGGAGACCCAGTACTTC; j_call: TRBJ2-5; v_call: TRBV19; d_call: TRBD2; clone_size: -
cdr3_aa: CASSLDPSPTLHF; cdr3_nt: TGTGCCAGCAGCTTGGACCCGAGTCCGACCCTCCACTTT; j_call: TRBJ1-6; v_call: TRBV5-5; d_call: -; clone_size: -
cdr3_aa: CASSGTGGDQPQHF; cdr3_nt: TGTGCCAGCAGCGGGACAGGGGGGGATCAGCCCCAGCATTTT; j_call: TRBJ1-5; v_call: TRBV6-5; d_call: TRBD1; clone_size: -
cdr3_aa: CASSRGAPLHF; cdr3_nt: TGTGCCAGCAGCCGGGGGGCACCCCTCCACTTT; j_call: TRBJ1-6; v_call: TRBV7-2; d_call: -; clone_size: once
cdr3_aa: CSVEPGSNNEQFF; cdr3_nt: TGCAGCGTTGAACCGGGGAGTAACAATGAGCAGTTCTTC; j_call: TRBJ2-1; v_call: TRBV29-1; d_call: -; clone_size: -
cdr3_aa: CASSQERGGGYEQYF; cdr3_nt: TGTGCCAGCAGCCAAGAGCGGGGGGGCGGGTACGAGCAGTACTTC; j_call: TRBJ2-7; v_call: TRBV4-2; d_call: TRBD2; clone_size: once
cdr3_aa: CASTKSGNTIYF; cdr3_nt: TGTGCCAGTACAAAGTCCGGAAACACCATATATTTT; j_call: TRBJ1-3; v_call: TRBV12-3/TRBV12-4; d_call: -; clone_size: -
cdr3_aa: CASRAGTGDYEQYF; cdr3_nt: TGTGCCAGCAGGGCCGGGACAGGAGATTACGAGCAGTACTTC; j_call: TRBJ2-7; v_call: TRBV5-5; d_call: TRBD1; clone_size: -
cdr3_aa: CASSQEQGAFTDTQYF; cdr3_nt: TGCGCCAGCAGCCAAGAACAGGGGGCGTTCACAGATACGCAGTATTTT; j_call: TRBJ2-3; v_call: TRBV4-3; d_call: TRBD1; clone_size: -
cdr3_aa: CASSSPREAVYEQYF; cdr3_nt: TGTGCCAGCAGCTCCCCCCGGGAGGCCGTCTACGAGCAGTACTTC; j_call: TRBJ2-7; v_call: TRBV7-8; d_call: TRBD2; clone_size: -
cdr3_aa: CASSPSPSRAYNEQFF; cdr3_nt: TGTGCCAGCAGCCCTAGCCCCTCCCGGGCCTACAATGAGCAGTTCTTC; j_call: TRBJ2-1; v_call: TRBV7-8; d_call: -; clone_size: -
cdr3_aa: CASSVNTGTSGADTDTQYF; cdr3_nt: TGTGCCAGCAGCGTTAACACCGGGACTAGCGGAGCTGACACAGATACGCAGTATTTT; j_call: TRBJ2-3; v_call: TRBV9; d_call: TRBD2; clone_size: -
cdr3_aa: CASSRHIPYTEAFF; cdr3_nt: TGTGCCAGCAGCCGACACATACCTTACACTGAAGCTTTCTTT; j_call: TRBJ1-1; v_call: TRBV27; d_call: -; clone_size: -